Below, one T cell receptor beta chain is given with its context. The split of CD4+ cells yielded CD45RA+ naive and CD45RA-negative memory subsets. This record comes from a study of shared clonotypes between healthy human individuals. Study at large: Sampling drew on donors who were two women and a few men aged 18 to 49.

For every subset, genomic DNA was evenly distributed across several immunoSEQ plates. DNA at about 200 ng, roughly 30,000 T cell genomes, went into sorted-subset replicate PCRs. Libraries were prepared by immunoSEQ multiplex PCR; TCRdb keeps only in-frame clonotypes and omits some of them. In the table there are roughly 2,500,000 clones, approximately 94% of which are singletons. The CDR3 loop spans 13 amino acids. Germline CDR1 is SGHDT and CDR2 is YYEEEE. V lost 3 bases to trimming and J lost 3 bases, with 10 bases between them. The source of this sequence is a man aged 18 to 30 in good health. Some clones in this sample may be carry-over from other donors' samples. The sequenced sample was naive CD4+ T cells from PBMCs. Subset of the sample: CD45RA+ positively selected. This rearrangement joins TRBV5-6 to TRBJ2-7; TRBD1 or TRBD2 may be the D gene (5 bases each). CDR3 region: CASSSGRHYEQYF. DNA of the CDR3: TGTGCCAGCAGCTCGGGACGCCACTACGAGCAGTACTTC.